This T cell receptor beta chain was identified in a study of blood T cell repertoires in COVID-19. Original analysis: By means of reference gene primer amplification, nucleated cell counts were estimated. Some clones are missing from TCRdb's copy, which holds only in-frame ones; the method was immunoSEQ multiplex PCR. Clone size and V and J calls were adopted from that table, with D and trimming inferred from the DNA. The repertoire consists of approximately 230,000 clones, with approximately 84% occurring once and the leading ten covering more than 1.5%. With V trimmed by 3 bases and J by 5 bases, 7 bases remained unmatched. The CDR3 totals 14 residues. Germline lookup yields CDR1 MNHEY and CDR2 SMNVEV (reference sequence). In assigning cohorts, the study relied on participant-reported clinical history.

This clonotype was obtained from a man in his forties who had recovered from COVID-19. The material sequenced was PBMCs or T cells enriched from blood (not recorded which). This chain connects TRBV27 to TRBJ2-7; 7 bases align to TRBD2. The chain's CDR3 is CASSFQGEGHEQYF. As DNA, the CDR3 is TGTGCCAGCAGTTTCCAAGGGGAGGGCCACGAGCAGTACTTC.